The 29 T cell receptor beta chains given below trace back to one sample, sequenced in a study of breast tumors, draining lymph nodes, adjacent tissues. TCRdb called the multiplex PCR reads again in MiXCR, with one record for every CDR3 protein. The sample holds 25,000 or so distinct CDR3 sequences, around 25% seen once. The specimen was breast tumor tissue. Receptor source: a female donor with breast cancer. Some clones in this sample may be carry-over from other donors' samples.

V gene TRBV10-3 combines with J gene TRBJ1-1, with no clear D. Germline assignment: CDR1 ENHRY and CDR2 SYGVKD. This CDR3 spans 14 amino acids. V shed 4 bases and J shed 6 bases, with 15 bases lying between them. Here the CDR3 DNA reads TGTGCCATCAGTGGGTCAGAGAGCTTCTCTGAAGCTTTCTTT. It encodes CAISGSESFSEAFF.

This clonotype was counted at least ten times. The chain combines TRBV2 with TRBJ2-7, with D perhaps matching TRBD1 (5 bases). The CDR3 sequence is 13 residues long. Germline-derived CDR1 and CDR2 are SNHLY and FYNNEI. The germline V and J ends were trimmed by 6 bases and 0 bases, with 9 bases remaining between them. For the CDR3, the DNA is TGTGCCAGCAGGTTCGACAGCTCCTACGAGCAGTACTTC. It translates to CASRFDSSYEQYF.

The CDR3, as DNA: TGTGCCAGCAGCTTAGATCCAGGGCAGGGGCCCCCCAATGAGCAGTTCTTC. It codes for CASSLDPGQGPPNEQFF. This sequence joins TRBV7-3 and TRBJ2-1, with a weak D call TRBD1 (6 bases). The germline V gene has CDR1 SGHTA and CDR2 FQGTGA. The CDR3 is 17 residues long. Deletions cut 2 bases from V and 6 bases from J, with 20 bases between. The full variable domain, with the rest looked up from reference TRBV7-3 and TRBJ2-1, is GAGVSQTPSNKVTEKGKYVELRCDPISGHTALYWYRQSLGQGPEFLIYFQGTGAADDSGLPNDRFFAVRPEGSVSTLKIQRTERGDSAVYLCASSLDPGQGPPNEQFFGPGTRLTVL.

This clonotype was detected many times. The V gene is TRBV5-8, the J gene TRBJ1-4, with D possibly TRBD1 on 5 matching bases. CDR1 SGHTS and CDR2 YDEGEE come from the germline V gene. CDR3 length: 15 amino acids. V lost 5 bases to trimming and J lost 6 bases, with 17 bases between them. CDR3 in DNA: TGTGCCAGCAGACGCCGGGACTTAACAGATGAAAAACTGTTTTTT. This sequence encodes CASRRRDLTDEKLFF.

The chain links TRBV5-5 to TRBJ1-1, with D hard to call. The CDR3 covers 13 residues. V was shortened by 3 bases and J by 8 bases, with 14 bases between the two germline ends. CDR1 and CDR2 from the germline V gene are SGHKS and YYEKEE (reference sequence). The CDR3 sequence is CASSWTDDSEAFF. The DNA of the CDR3 is TGTGCCAGCAGCTGGACCGACGACTCGGAAGCTTTCTTT. Variable domain in full (rest from reference TRBV5-5 and TRBJ1-1): DAGVTQSPTHLIKTRGQQVTLRCSPISGHKSVSWYQQVLGQGPQFIFQYYEKEERGRGNFPDRFSARQFPNYSSELNVNALLLGDSALYLCASSWTDDSEAFFGQGTRLTVV.

This clonotype was observed many times. The chain joins TRBV10-3 to TRBJ2-6; D possibly uses TRBD1 or TRBD2 (7 bases each). V was trimmed by 10 bases and J by 2 bases, leaving 18 bases between them. Germline CDR1 and CDR2: ENHRY and SYGVKD. The CDR3 contains 16 residues. The CDR3 reads CATQGGFVAGANVLTF. DNA for the CDR3: TGTGCCACCCAGGGGGGGTTCGTAGCTGGGGCCAACGTCCTGACTTTC.

Ten or more counts support this clonotype. This chain joins TRBV10-3 and TRBJ2-1; 10 nucleotides line up with TRBD2. The CDR3 is 14 residues long. The germline CDR1 and CDR2 sequences are ENHRY and SYGVKD. V lost 10 bases, J lost 3 bases, and 6 bases stayed unmatched. CDR3: CANVTSGVYNEQFF. In DNA form, the CDR3 reads TGTGCCAACGTAACTAGCGGGGTCTACAATGAGCAGTTCTTC.

The sample holds many counts of this clonotype. The chain combines TRBV24-1 with TRBJ2-3; TRBD2 aligns across 9 bases. Germline CDR1 is KGHDR and CDR2 is SFDVKD. V gave up 1 base and J gave up 4 bases; unmatched junction bases: 2. The CDR3 is made up of 15 amino acids. CDR3 DNA sequence: TGTGCCACCAGTGATTTTCGCGGGAGGGCAGATACGCAGTATTTT. It encodes CATSDFRGRADTQYF.

The chain links TRBV24-1 to TRBJ2-7, with TRBD2 identical over 8 bases. CDR1 is KGHDR and CDR2 is SFDVKD in the germline V gene. The J segment lost 3 bases and the V segment lost 6 bases, leaving 3 bases of the junction unmatched. CDR3 length equals 13 residues. The CDR3 spells CATSQRGIYEQYF. The DNA of the CDR3 is TGTGCCACCAGTCAGCGGGGGATCTACGAGCAGTACTTC.

This clonotype was detected ten times or more. The V call is TRBV5-8, the J call TRBJ2-1, with TRBD1 as a possible D gene (5 bases). The CDR3 is 13 amino acids. The germline V gene has CDR1 SGHTS and CDR2 YDEGEE. V was pared by 5 bases and J by 7 bases, with 13 bases between. CDR3 region: CASRIQGRNEQFF. CDR3 sequence (DNA): TGTGCCAGCAGAATTCAGGGCCGGAATGAGCAGTTCTTC.

Note on this clonotype: The junction departs from germline at one end; a sequencing error may be responsible. This sequence joins TRBV20-1 and TRBJ2-1; D is ambiguous. Looked up from germline, CDR1 is DFQATT and CDR2 is SNEGSKA (reference sequence). The CDR3 is 15 residues long. CDR3 protein: CGAGGRNYREDEQFF. As DNA, the CDR3 is TGCGGTGCTGGCGGCCGGAACTACCGCGAAGATGAGCAGTTCTTC.

The CDR3: CASSFASSTYEQYF. The CDR3 coding sequence is TGTGCCAGCAGCTTCGCCTCATCAACCTACGAGCAGTACTTC. The chain employs TRBV7-8 and TRBJ2-7; the D is unclear. V was clipped by 3 bases and J by 2 bases, with 11 bases between them. In germline, CDR1 is SGHVS, CDR2 FQNEAQ. The CDR3 length is 14 residues.

This clonotype was recorded at least ten times. V usage is TRBV5-4 and J usage is TRBJ1-2, with a tentative D call TRBD1 (5 bases). V dropped 3 bases and J dropped 3 bases, with 15 bases sitting between them. The germline CDR1 and CDR2 sequences are SGHNT and YYREEE (reference sequence). The CDR3 contains 15 residues. The CDR3, as DNA: TGTGCCAGCAGCTCCCCGGGACGCGTACACTATGGCTACACCTTC. The encoded protein is CASSSPGRVHYGYTF.

This clonotype was counted at least ten times. This chain's CDR3 is CASSRRWTSGSSDTQYF. CDR3 DNA: TGCGCCAGCAGCCGACGATGGACTAGCGGGAGTTCAGATACGCAGTATTTT. This rearrangement joins TRBV4-1 to TRBJ2-3, with 13 nucleotides matching TRBD2. The CDR3 loop spans 17 amino acids. With V trimmed by 4 bases and J by 4 bases, 8 bases remained unmatched. Germline CDR1 reads MGHRA; CDR2 reads YSYEKL.

This clonotype was observed many times. CDR3 sequence: CSASPQGFVAQYF. The CDR3 nucleotides are TGCAGTGCTAGCCCACAGGGGTTTGTGGCGCAGTATTTT. The chain recombines TRBV20-1 with TRBJ2-3, with 7 bases that match TRBD1. The CDR3 has 13 amino acids. Germline CDR1 reads DFQATT; CDR2 reads SNEGSKA (reference sequence). J was trimmed by 10 bases and V by 3 bases; bases with no gene match: 10.

This clonotype came up many times. J is TRBJ1-3 and V is TRBV20-1, with TRBD1 matching 9 bases. The germline gives CDR1 DFQATT, CDR2 SNEGSKA (reference sequence). CDR3 length equals 15 residues. With 3 bases clipped from V and 2 bases from J, the junction kept 5 bases outside the gene matches. CDR3 DNA sequence: TGCAGTGCTAGGAACCGGGACAGGGCTGGAAACACCATATATTTT. It translates to CSARNRDRAGNTIYF.

This clonotype was found many times. The chain carries TRBV7-9 and TRBJ2-7, with D maybe TRBD2 (6 bases). CDR3 length equals 13 residues. Trimming removed 5 bases at V and 1 base at J, with 9 bases between. Germline V gene lookup returns CDR1 SEHNR and CDR2 FQNEAQ (reference sequence). CDR3 coding DNA: TGTGCCAGCAGCCCGGGACTTTCCTACGAGCAGTACTTC. Its translation: CASSPGLSYEQYF.

This clonotype was seen at least ten times. The genes are TRBV4-2 and TRBJ2-2; 7 bases agree with TRBD2. With 4 bases clipped from V and 3 bases from J, the junction kept 5 bases outside the gene matches. CDR1 and CDR2 from the germline V gene are LGHNA and YNFKEQ. This CDR3 is 15 amino acids long. CDR3 sequence: CASSRLAQDTGELFF. The CDR3 nucleotides are TGTGCCAGCAGCCGACTAGCCCAGGACACCGGGGAGCTGTTTTTT.

V is TRBV6-5 and J is TRBJ1-2; 7 bases fit TRBD1. J was trimmed by 2 bases and V by 1 base; bases with no gene match: 1. This CDR3 has 14 residues. Germline CDR1 is MNHEY and CDR2 is SVGAGI. Here the CDR3 DNA reads TGTGCCAGCAGTTACTTGGGACAGAACTATGGCTACACCTTC. Its translation is CASSYLGQNYGYTF.

This clonotype occurred many times. The J gene is TRBJ2-3, the V gene TRBV10-3, with a tentative D call TRBD1 (5 bases). Trimming cost V 0 bases and J 6 bases, with 10 bases left between them. Germline V gene sequence: CDR1 ENHRY, CDR2 SYGVKD. The CDR3 is 14 amino acids. CDR3 DNA sequence: TGTGCCATCAGTGAGTCAAGGGCAGGGGATACGCAGTATTTT. Its protein product is CAISESRAGDTQYF.

This clonotype was observed many times. The V call is TRBV4-1, the J call TRBJ2-1; 7 bases align to TRBD2. The germline CDR1 and CDR2 sequences are MGHRA and YSYEKL. The CDR3 extends over 18 amino acids. V lost 0 bases, J lost 10 bases, and 18 bases stayed unmatched. In nucleotides, the CDR3 is TGCGCCAGCAGCCAAGATAGAGGGAGGGCCTATTACGCATACGAGCAGTTCTTC. Amino acid sequence: CASSQDRGRAYYAYEQFF.

The chain carries TRBV4-1 and TRBJ1-6; 10 bases are shared with TRBD1. Losses at the gene ends were 3 bases for V and 9 bases for J; bases not matched to a gene: 5. The CDR3 contains 15 residues. Germline V gives CDR1 MGHRA, CDR2 YSYEKL. The CDR3 protein is CASSHMGQGSSPLHF. CDR3 sequence (DNA): TGCGCCAGCAGCCATATGGGACAGGGGAGTTCACCCCTCCACTTT.

This clonotype was counted many times. The chain recombines TRBV5-1 with TRBJ1-2; 11 nucleotides align to TRBD1. V was clipped by 1 base and J by 8 bases; unmatched bases: 10. Germline V gene lookup returns CDR1 SGHRS and CDR2 YFSETQ. The CDR3 spans 16 residues. The CDR3 nucleotides are TGCGCCAGCAGCTTGAGGACAGGGGGCAACGTAGAAGGCTACACCTTC. Its protein is CASSLRTGGNVEGYTF.

This clonotype was counted many times. The J gene is TRBJ2-3, the V gene TRBV4-2; maybe TRBD2 (5 bases). The V and J ends lost 3 bases and 15 bases respectively, with 16 bases between them. This CDR3 has 12 residues. The germline V gene has CDR1 LGHNA and CDR2 YNFKEQ. This chain's CDR3 is CASSHLREKVYF. The CDR3, as DNA: TGTGCCAGCAGCCATTTGAGGGAGAAAGTTTATTTT.

Many counts were recorded for this clonotype. The chain joins TRBV7-2 to TRBJ2-3; TRBD2 might be the D (6 bases). CDR3 size: 15 residues. Germline V CDR1 and CDR2: SGHTA, FQGNSA. The V and J ends lost 1 base and 3 bases respectively, with 11 bases between them. The CDR3 DNA follows: TGTGCCAGCAGCTTAGTCGGGAGAGGAACAGATACGCAGTATTTT. Translation: CASSLVGRGTDTQYF.

This clonotype was counted at least ten times. The rearrangement links TRBV2 to TRBJ1-2; no reliable D call. Germline V gene lookup returns CDR1 SNHLY and CDR2 FYNNEI. The V end lost 6 bases, the J end lost 2 bases, and 22 bases lay between the germline ends. This CDR3 is 17 amino acids long. The CDR3 DNA follows: TGTGCCAGCAGCTTTGGACTGACCCCGACGGGCAACTATGGCTACACCTTC. Translation gives CASSFGLTPTGNYGYTF.

This chain joins TRBV9 and TRBJ2-3; D gene unclear. This CDR3 spans 15 amino acids. V lost 4 bases to trimming and J lost 4 bases, with 16 bases between them. Germline CDR1 is SGDLS and CDR2 is YYNGEE. CDR3 sequence reads: CASSSSASLADTQYF. The CDR3 DNA sequence: TGTGCCAGCAGCAGCAGCGCAAGTCTCGCAGATACGCAGTATTTT.

J is TRBJ2-1 and V is TRBV27; D is perhaps TRBD1 or TRBD2 (6 bases each). The CDR3 has 16 residues. V was shortened by 3 bases and J by 2 bases, with 14 bases between the two germline ends. The germline V gene has CDR1 MNHEY and CDR2 SMNVEV (reference sequence). This CDR3 is CASSLGRGRPYNEQFF. CDR3 coding DNA: TGTGCCAGCAGTTTGGGCCGGGGGCGCCCCTACAATGAGCAGTTCTTC.

Concerning this clonotype itself: Since a much larger clone is just one base distant, this may be a read error. The genes are TRBV27 and TRBJ1-2; the D gene is possibly TRBD1 (5 bases). V was clipped by 6 bases and J by 3 bases, with 20 bases between them. CDR1 and CDR2 (germline): MNHEY, SMNVEV (reference sequence). This CDR3 comprises 16 residues. Here the CDR3 reads CASSRCSTGGDYGYTF. CDR3 bases: TGTGCCAGCAGCCGCTGCTCTACCGGGGGAGACTATGGCTACACCTTC.